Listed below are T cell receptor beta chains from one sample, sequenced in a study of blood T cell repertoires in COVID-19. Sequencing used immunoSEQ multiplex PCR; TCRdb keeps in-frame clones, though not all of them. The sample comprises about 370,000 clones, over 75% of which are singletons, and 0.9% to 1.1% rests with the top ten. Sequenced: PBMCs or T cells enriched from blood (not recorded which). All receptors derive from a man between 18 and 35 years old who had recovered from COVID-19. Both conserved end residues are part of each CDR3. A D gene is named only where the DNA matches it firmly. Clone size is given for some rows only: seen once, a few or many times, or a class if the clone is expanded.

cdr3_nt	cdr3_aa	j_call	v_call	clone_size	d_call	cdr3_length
TGTGCCAGCTCTTTAATGGACATCGGCAATGAGCAGTTCTTC	CASSLMDIGNEQFF	TRBJ2-1	TRBV18	-	-	14
TGTGCCAGCAGCGTCCGGGGGGATTCCCGCTCCTACGAGCAGTACTTC	CASSVRGDSRSYEQYF	TRBJ2-7	TRBV7-6	-	TRBD2	16
TGTGCTAGTGGTTTAGCGGGGGGGGGCACAGATACGCAGTATTTT	CASGLAGGGTDTQYF	TRBJ2-3	TRBV12-5	-	TRBD2	15
TGTGCCAGCAGCACCGGGAACATGATGTCCACAGATACGCAGTATTTT	CASSTGNMMSTDTQYF	TRBJ2-3	TRBV7-9	-	-	16
TGTGCCAGCACCCAAGGGTACAGGGGTGGGGTTAATCAGCCCCAGCATTTT	CASTQGYRGGVNQPQHF	TRBJ1-5	TRBV28	-	TRBD1	17
TGTGCCAGCAGCCCAGCGGGGGGGAACAATGAGCAGTTCTTC	CASSPAGGNNEQFF	TRBJ2-1	TRBV7-9	-	TRBD2	14
TGTGCCAGCAGCCACAGGGGAGACACTGAAGCTTTCTTT	CASSHRGDTEAFF	TRBJ1-1	TRBV6-5	-	TRBD1	13
TGTGCCAGCTCCCAAGAAGCGAATAGGGCGGGTTCACCCCTCCACTTT	CASSQEANRAGSPLHF	TRBJ1-6	TRBV18	-	-	16
TGTGCCAGCTCAACGCAGGGGAACACTGAAGCTTTCTTT	CASSTQGNTEAFF	TRBJ1-1	TRBV18	once	-	13
TGTGCCAGCAGTTTCAAGGGGCTGGTTGATACGCAGTATTTT	CASSFKGLVDTQYF	TRBJ2-3	TRBV27	-	-	14
TGTGCCAGCAGCCCGACAGACTATCAGCCCCAGCATTTT	CASSPTDYQPQHF	TRBJ1-5	TRBV7-9	-	-	13
TGCGCCAGCAGTGAGTCCTTGGCGGGTCAAGAGACCCAGTACTTC	CASSESLAGQETQYF	TRBJ2-5	TRBV10-1	-	-	15
TGTGCCAGCAGTTCCGGACAGGGGGTAAACTATGGCTACACCTTC	CASSSGQGVNYGYTF	TRBJ1-2	TRBV27	-	TRBD1	15
TGTGCCAGCAGGCCGGGACAGGGAGGCTACACCTTC	CASRPGQGGYTF	TRBJ1-2	TRBV27	few	TRBD1	12
TGTGCCAGCAGTTACCCGGAGATAGGAGTACCCCTCCACTTT	CASSYPEIGVPLHF	TRBJ1-6	TRBV6-5	-	-	14
TGTGCCAGCAGCTTAGAGTGGGGAGGTGGGATTCACACTGAAGCTTTCTTT	CASSLEWGGGIHTEAFF	TRBJ1-1	TRBV11-2	-	-	17
TGCGCCAGCAGTGACTTCACTGAAAACACAGATACGCAGTATTTT	CASSDFTENTDTQYF	TRBJ2-3	TRBV10-1	-	-	15
TGCAGCGTTGAAAAAAGCGGGGTGAGCTCCTACAATGAGCAGTTCTTC	CSVEKSGVSSYNEQFF	TRBJ2-1	TRBV29-1	once	TRBD2	16
TGCGCCAGCAGCCAAGATTTCAGGGATCAGCCCCAGCATTTT	CASSQDFRDQPQHF	TRBJ1-5	TRBV4-1	-	-	14
TGTGCCAGCAGTTACGGGCATATCGAGCAGTACTTC	CASSYGHIEQYF	TRBJ2-7	TRBV6-2/TRBV6-3	-	-	12